This T cell receptor beta chain comes out of a study of control samples from healthy donors and cancer patients. The CDR3 is 13 residues long. Trimming at V came to 3 bases and at J to 9 bases, leaving 7 bases not matched to a gene. In germline, CDR1 is SEHNR, CDR2 FQNEAQ (reference sequence). Clones were sequenced by immunoSEQ multiplex PCR, and TCRdb holds only the in-frame ones, with some missing. The profile covers 91,000 or so clones, with approximately 90% appearing a single time and around 0.9% taken by the ten largest. What was sequenced was blood. This chain links TRBV7-9 with TRBJ2-7; 8 bases are shared with TRBD1. This TCR was sampled from a young woman in good health. DNA for the CDR3: TGTGCCAGCAGCTTTGGACAGGGAATAGGGCAGTACTTC. It yields the protein CASSFGQGIGQYF.